These 19 T cell receptor beta chains originate from one sample sequenced in a study of T cells in localized non-small cell lung cancer. This table comes from immunoSEQ multiplex PCR, and its TCRdb copy is limited to in-frame clones, with some not included. Of 35,000 or so clones listed, about 83% are singletons. The sample here was peripheral blood, taken before any cancer treatment. These receptors originate from a woman aged 35-70 years with stage I lung adenocarcinoma.

The J gene is TRBJ2-3, the V gene TRBV5-5, with unresolved D. The CDR3 contains 14 residues. CDR1 and CDR2 (germline): SGHKS, YYEKEE (reference sequence). The V gene lost 0 bases and the J gene lost 6 bases, with 11 bases spanning the gap. DNA for the CDR3: TGTGCCAGCAGCTTGGGCTTGGGTAGGGATACGCAGTATTTT. Its translation: CASSLGLGRDTQYF.

The chain recombines TRBV30 with TRBJ1-2; 12 nucleotides align to TRBD1. The CDR3 runs 17 residues. After removal of 3 bases from V and 5 bases from J, the junction contained 13 bases not matched to a gene. Germline V lookup: CDR1 GTSNPN, CDR2 SVGIG (reference sequence). The CDR3 bases are TGTGCCTGGAGACATGCCGGGACAGGGGGCGCTAGTTATGGCTACACCTTC. Encoded protein: CAWRHAGTGGASYGYTF.

This chain uses TRBV11-2 with TRBJ2-7; D perhaps matches TRBD1 (5 bases). The length of the CDR3 is 15 residues. Between the trimmed V and J ends, which lost 5 bases and 0 bases, there was a span of 14 bases. From germline, CDR1 is SGHAT and CDR2 FQNNGV. The CDR3 reads CASSAFPGPSYEQYF. The CDR3 nucleotides read TGTGCCAGCAGCGCCTTCCCAGGGCCCTCCTACGAGCAGTACTTC.

The chain employs TRBV30 and TRBJ1-4; a weak D match, TRBD1 (6 bases). Germline CDR1 GTSNPN, CDR2 SVGIG (reference sequence). The V end lost 0 bases, the J end lost 9 bases, and 8 bases lay between the germline ends. The length of the CDR3 is 12 residues. The CDR3 DNA follows: TGTGCCTGGAGTGTCAGGGACAAAAAACTGTTTTTT. As protein: CAWSVRDKKLFF.

This clone came up a few times. This chain connects TRBV5-5 to TRBJ2-7, with D unresolved. Germline CDR1 reads SGHKS; CDR2 reads YYEKEE (reference sequence). CDR3 length equals 13 residues. Trimming removed 4 bases at V and 4 bases at J, with 12 bases between. The CDR3 nucleotides are TGTGCCAGCAGCCATAACAGTATGTACGAGCAGTACTTC. The encoded protein is CASSHNSMYEQYF.

The J gene is TRBJ1-5, the V gene TRBV5-4; D uncertain. This CDR3 has 13 amino acids. Trimming shortened V by 0 bases and J by 4 bases, and 5 bases separated the two germline ends. Looked up from germline, CDR1 is SGHNT and CDR2 is YYREEE (reference sequence). The CDR3 nucleotides read TGTGCCAGCAGCTTGGACGAGAATCAGCCCCAGCATTTT. Its translation is CASSLDENQPQHF.

This clone came up a few times. The rearrangement uses TRBV9 and TRBJ1-2, with a weak D call TRBD1 (6 bases). This CDR3 is 15 amino acids long. The V gene's germline CDR1 is SGDLS and CDR2 YYNGEE. The germline V and J ends were trimmed by 4 bases and 4 bases, with 17 bases remaining between them. This CDR3 is CASSPQVGGGYGYTF. For the CDR3, the DNA is TGTGCCAGCAGCCCTCAAGTTGGGGGCGGCTATGGCTACACCTTC.

This clone was detected a few times. The V call is TRBV13, the J call TRBJ1-2; 7 positions match TRBD1. This CDR3 comprises 14 residues. J was trimmed by 6 bases and V by 4 bases; bases with no gene match: 8. CDR1 is PRHDT, CDR2 FYEKMQ, per germline (reference sequence). CDR3 coding DNA: TGTGCCAGCAGCTCGAGGACAGGCATACATGGCTACACCTTC. Protein sequence: CASSSRTGIHGYTF.

The chain uses TRBV30 and TRBJ2-1; TRBD2 agrees at 16 bases. With 1 base clipped from V and 4 bases from J, the junction kept 13 bases outside the gene matches. Germline V lookup: CDR1 GTSNPN, CDR2 SVGIG (reference sequence). The CDR3 runs 20 residues. The CDR3 sequence: CAWSASGTSGGALGYNEQFF. In DNA, the CDR3 is TGTGCCTGGAGTGCATCCGGGACTAGCGGGGGGGCCCTGGGGTACAATGAGCAGTTCTTC. Using reference TRBV30 and TRBJ2-1 for the parts outside the CDR3, the full variable domain is SQTIHQWPATLVQPVGSPLSLECTVEGTSNPNLYWYRQAAGRGLQLLFYSVGIGQISSEVPQNLSASRPQDRQFILSSKKLLLSDSGFYLCAWSASGTSGGALGYNEQFFGPGTRLTVL.

The chain couples TRBV4-2 to TRBJ1-1; D is perhaps TRBD1 (6 bases). The germline V gene encodes CDR1 LGHNA and CDR2 YNFKEQ. The CDR3 loop spans 15 amino acids. V lost 5 bases, J lost 4 bases, and 17 bases lay in between. CDR3 protein: CASSLVTGGGTEAFF. As DNA, the CDR3 is TGTGCCAGCAGCTTGGTTACGGGAGGGGGCACTGAAGCTTTCTTT.

Written as DNA, the CDR3 is TGTGCCAGCAGCCAAGATCTGGGCAATCAGCCCCAGCATTTT. This gives the protein CASSQDLGNQPQHF. The gene calls are TRBV4-2 and TRBJ1-5; unclear D gene. Trimming left V 0 bases short and J 2 bases short, with 5 bases between. Looked up from germline, CDR1 is LGHNA and CDR2 is YNFKEQ. CDR3 length: 14 residues.

V and J are TRBV11-2 and TRBJ1-4; no definite D call. Germline V CDR1 and CDR2: SGHAT, FQNNGV. Trimming removed 1 base from V and 0 bases from J, with 12 bases in between. The CDR3 contains 17 residues. This CDR3 is CASSLASPVATNEKLFF. The CDR3, as DNA: TGTGCCAGCAGCTTAGCTAGTCCGGTCGCAACTAATGAAAAACTGTTTTTT.

This clone was found once. The V call is TRBV18, the J call TRBJ2-1, with 8 bases matching TRBD2. Germline V gene sequence: CDR1 KGHSH, CDR2 LQKENI. This CDR3 comprises 15 residues. V was clipped by 8 bases and J by 3 bases; unmatched bases: 9. In DNA, the CDR3 is TGTGCCAGCACTCTACGGACTAGCCGCTACAATGAGCAGTTCTTC. Translating gives CASTLRTSRYNEQFF.

The chain couples TRBV7-7 to TRBJ2-7; D is unclear. The V end lost 2 bases, the J end lost 1 base, and 9 bases lay between the germline ends. This CDR3 spans 14 amino acids. Germline V gives CDR1 SSHAT, CDR2 FNYEAQ (reference sequence). The CDR3 sequence: CASSLFLWSYEQYF. Here the CDR3 DNA reads TGTGCCAGCAGCTTATTTTTGTGGTCCTACGAGCAGTACTTC.

This clone was counted between two and nine times. Written as DNA, the CDR3 is TGTGCCAGCAGCAAGGGACATGGGCGCGGGGCGAATGAAAAACTGTTTTTT. The encoded protein is CASSKGHGRGANEKLFF. V is TRBV7-9 and J is TRBJ1-4; D may be TRBD1 (6 bases). Germline V gene sequence: CDR1 SEHNR, CDR2 FQNEAQ (reference sequence). Trimming shortened V by 5 bases and J by 5 bases, and 21 bases separated the two germline ends. The CDR3 is 17 residues long.

The CDR3 loop reads CASSEEAGGGNEQFF. DNA for the CDR3: TGTGCCAGCAGTGAAGAGGCGGGGGGCGGGAATGAGCAGTTCTTC. This sequence joins TRBV6-1 and TRBJ2-1, with 8 bases matching TRBD2. This CDR3 is built from 15 residues. CDR1 and CDR2 (germline): MNHNS, SASEGT. V gave up 1 base and J gave up 7 bases; unmatched junction bases: 6.

The chain couples TRBV2 to TRBJ1-3; D is unresolved. V was shortened by 4 bases and J by 0 bases, with 10 bases between the two germline ends. The CDR3 extends over 15 amino acids. Germline assignment: CDR1 SNHLY and CDR2 FYNNEI. DNA for the CDR3: TGTGCCAGCAGTGCGGGGTGGGGCTCTGGAAACACCATATATTTT. It specifies CASSAGWGSGNTIYF. The complete variable domain, with remaining parts taken from reference TRBV2 and TRBJ1-3, reads EPEVTQTPSHQVTQMGQEVILRCVPISNHLYFYWYRQILGQKVEFLVSFYNNEISEKSEIFDDQFSVERPDGSNFTLKIRSTKLEDSAMYFCASSAGWGSGNTIYFGEGSWLTVV.

The V call is TRBV19, the J call TRBJ1-1; 7 positions match TRBD1. CDR3 length: 14 residues. V was clipped by 7 bases and J by 3 bases; unmatched bases: 8. Germline V gene data show CDR1 as LNHDA and CDR2 as SQIVND (reference sequence). The CDR3 here is CASIQRQGYTEAFF. The CDR3 DNA is TGTGCCAGTATCCAGCGACAGGGTTACACTGAAGCTTTCTTT.

The V gene is TRBV7-2, the J gene TRBJ2-7; 7 bases align to TRBD1. The CDR3 totals 13 residues. With V trimmed by 4 bases and J by 5 bases, 5 bases remained unmatched. Germline values: CDR1 SGHTA, CDR2 FQGNSA. CDR3 in amino acids: CASSSHRGNEQYF. DNA for the CDR3: TGTGCCAGCAGCTCCCACAGGGGAAACGAGCAGTACTTC.